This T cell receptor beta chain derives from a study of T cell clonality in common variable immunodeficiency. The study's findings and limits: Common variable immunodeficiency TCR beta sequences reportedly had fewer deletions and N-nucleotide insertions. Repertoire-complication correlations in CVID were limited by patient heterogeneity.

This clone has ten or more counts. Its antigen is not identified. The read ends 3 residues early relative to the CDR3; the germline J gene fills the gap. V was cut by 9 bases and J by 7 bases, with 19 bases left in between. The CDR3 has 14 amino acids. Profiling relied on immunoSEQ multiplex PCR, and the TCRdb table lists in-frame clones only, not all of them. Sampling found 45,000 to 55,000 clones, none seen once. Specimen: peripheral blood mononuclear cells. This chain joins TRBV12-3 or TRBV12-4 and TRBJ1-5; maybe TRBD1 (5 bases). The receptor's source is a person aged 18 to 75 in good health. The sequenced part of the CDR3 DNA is TGTGCCAGACCACTGGGGGGGAGAGAACAGCCC. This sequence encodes CARPLGGREQP. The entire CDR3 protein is CARPLGGREQPQHF.